This TCR beta chain was identified in a study of T cells in Graves' hyperthyroidism and ophthalmopathy. Clinicians diagnosed patients from clinical symptoms, serum thyroxine and TRAb, thyroid ultrasound and orbital computed tomography. PBMCs were derived from approximately 10 ml fresh peripheral blood. In this sample, this clonotype turned up many times. Germline-derived CDR1 and CDR2 are SNHLY and FYNNEI. V lost 6 bases, J lost 7 bases, and 12 bases stayed unmatched. The CDR3 is 15 residues long. From RNA transcripts, TCR beta CDR3 regions were amplified. The study used the HTBI primer set for a first-round RT-PCR of the TCR CDR3. TCRdb analysed the multiplex PCR reads with MiXCR anew, one entry per CDR3 protein. The table shows hundreds of thousands of distinct CDR3 sequences, with approximately 15% occurring only once.

Sample: blood. V usage is TRBV2 and J usage is TRBJ2-1, with TRBD2 matching 7 bases. This clonotype originated in a woman between 45 and 65 years old with Graves' ophthalmopathy. This CDR3 is CASSETEGGSNEQFF. CDR3 DNA: TGTGCCAGCAGCGAGACAGAGGGAGGGTCGAATGAGCAGTTCTTC.